This TCR beta chain was sequenced in a study of blood T cell repertoires in COVID-19. The wider study: COVID-19 samples from acute and convalescent phases originated in the United States, Italy and Spain.

Source study methods: By means of reference gene primer amplification, nucleated cell counts were estimated. Sequenced by immunoSEQ multiplex PCR; TCRdb stores in-frame clones only, minus some. V and J calls and clone size come straight from that table; D and trimming were deduced from the DNA. The table has tens of thousands of clones, about four fifths seen once. The sequence came from a man between 65 and 85 years old with acute or convalescent COVID-19. The sequencing sample was made of peripheral blood.

CDR3 DNA: TGTGCCAGCAGTGGGGATAGCGGGGGTCTGGCAGATACGCAGTATTTT. Its translation is CASSGDSGGLADTQYF. V and J are TRBV2 and TRBJ2-3, with 9 bases aligning to TRBD2. The junction had 9 bases not matched to a gene; V was cut back by 4 bases and J by 4 bases. This CDR3 has 16 residues. Germline values: CDR1 SNHLY, CDR2 FYNNEI.